This T cell receptor beta chain was found in a study of blood T cells in healthy people across ages. Findings of the study overall: Naive T cell percentage showed a strong correlation with the diversity of TCR beta.

V trimming: 6 bases; J trimming: 3 bases; junction bases outside the gene matches: 12. The CDR3 runs 15 residues. The V gene's germline CDR1 is DFQATT and CDR2 SNEGSKA (reference sequence). Alongside a J-beta primer mix, a sample-barcoded 5' primer served in a second PCR lasting about 6 to 11 cycles. A 12-random-nucleotide template-switch adaptor tagged each cDNA molecule. TCRdb ran MiXCR on the 5' RACE reads and lists one entry per CDR3 protein. The data contain roughly 800,000 distinct CDR3 sequences, about 62% of them singletons. As to this clonotype: Its antigen is unknown.

Donors each provided roughly 9.6 milliliters of peripheral blood. The authors isolated at least 6 million PBMCs per sample. J is TRBJ1-1 and V is TRBV20-1, with TRBD1 identical over 8 bases. This clonotype was sampled from a young man in good health. Sequenced input: blood. The CDR3 nucleotides read TGCAGTGCGAGAATCCCAGGGGGCGCAGACACTGAAGCTTTCTTT. Amino acids: CSARIPGGADTEAFF.